A single sample gave rise to the 29 T cell receptor beta chains below, sequenced in a study of T cells in Graves' hyperthyroidism and ophthalmopathy. Amplified regions were TCR beta CDR3 sequences from RNA transcripts. The TCR CDR3 was amplified in a first-round RT-PCR using the HTBI primer set. MiXCR, run by TCRdb on the multiplex PCR reads, gives a single entry per CDR3 protein. This table has about 500,000 distinct CDR3 sequences, around 15% appearing once. The sequencing sample was made of blood. Receptors originate from a woman in her thirties with Graves' ophthalmopathy.

This clonotype has just a few counts. The chain employs TRBV28 and TRBJ2-1; D might be TRBD1 (5 bases). The V gene lost 5 bases and the J gene lost 4 bases, with 12 bases spanning the gap. Per the germline V gene, CDR1 is MDHEN and CDR2 is SYDVKM. The CDR3 has 14 residues. CDR3 DNA sequence: TGTGCCAGCAGTCCGGACAAGAATTACAATGAGCAGTTCTTC. This encodes CASSPDKNYNEQFF.

This clonotype has just a few counts. The CDR3 protein is CASSFRTGGTGELFF. The CDR3 bases are TGTGCCAGCAGCTTCCGGACAGGGGGCACCGGGGAGCTGTTTTTT. The chain joins TRBV7-2 to TRBJ2-2; TRBD1 agrees at 10 bases. The CDR3 is 15 amino acids. With 3 bases clipped from V and 4 bases from J, the junction kept 2 bases outside the gene matches. Germline V CDR1 and CDR2: SGHTA, FQGNSA.

This clonotype was recorded many times. This rearrangement joins TRBV6-2 or TRBV6-3 to TRBJ2-7; D is possibly TRBD1 (5 bases). CDR3 length: 14 amino acids. V shed 1 base and J shed 3 bases, with 10 bases lying between them. Germline lookup yields CDR1 MNHEY and CDR2 SVGEGT. The CDR3 region is CASSYLTVSYEQYF. As DNA, the CDR3 is TGTGCCAGCAGTTACTTGACAGTCAGCTACGAGCAGTACTTC.

This clonotype was detected ten times or more. The V and J genes are TRBV12-3 or TRBV12-4 and TRBJ2-7, with D maybe TRBD1 (5 bases). The ends were cut back, 7 bases at V and 2 bases at J, with 9 bases in the middle. The CDR3 extends over 12 amino acids. This CDR3 reads CASKTETYEQYF. The CDR3, as DNA: TGTGCCAGCAAGACAGAGACCTACGAGCAGTACTTC.

This clonotype has ten or more counts. V gene TRBV7-2 combines with J gene TRBJ2-3, with 7 bases aligning to TRBD2. Germline trimming cut 8 bases from V and 2 bases from J; bases unmatched to any gene: 13. Per germline, CDR1 SGHTA and CDR2 FQGNSA. The CDR3 runs 16 residues. In nucleotides, the CDR3 is TGTGCCAGCTCCCGACGGGCGGGGGTGGCCACAGATACGCAGTATTTT. This codes for CASSRRAGVATDTQYF.

This clonotype has at least ten counts. The gene calls are TRBV5-1 and TRBJ1-1, with no clear D. Germline loops: CDR1 SGHRS, CDR2 YFSETQ. The CDR3 spans 14 residues. V was cut by 0 bases and J by 1 base, with 7 bases left in between. The CDR3 here is CASSLAPGNTEAFF. The CDR3 nucleotides read TGCGCCAGCAGCTTGGCTCCGGGGAACACTGAAGCTTTCTTT.

A few counts support this clonotype. Since a much larger clone is just one base distant, this may be a read error. This chain uses TRBV11-2 with TRBJ1-1; weak D call: TRBD1 (5 bases). The germline gives CDR1 SGHAT, CDR2 FQNNGV. The CDR3 totals 12 residues. V was shortened by 5 bases and J by 4 bases, with 8 bases between the two germline ends. CDR3 coding DNA: TGTGCCAGCAGCCCCGGGGCCACTGAAGCTTTCTTT. It is translated as CASSPGATEAFF.

As concerns this clonotype: This clone may be a read error of a much larger clone one base away. The chain is built from TRBV6-1 and TRBJ2-7; 10 bases are shared with TRBD1. Losses at the gene ends were 7 bases for V and 2 bases for J; bases not matched to a gene: 5. Germline V gives CDR1 MNHNS, CDR2 SASEGT. The CDR3 has 14 amino acids. The CDR3 nucleotides are TGTGCCAGCACCCAGACAGGGGGCACCTACGAGCAGTACTTC. It translates to CASTQTGGTYEQYF.

The V gene is TRBV5-8, the J gene TRBJ2-7; D call uncertain. Trimming pared 4 bases from V and 7 bases from J, leaving 15 bases between. Germline V CDR1 and CDR2: SGHTS, YDEGEE. The CDR3 contains 13 residues. CDR3 loop: CASSPGPEREQYF. In nucleotides, the CDR3 is TGTGCCAGCAGCCCTGGACCCGAAAGGGAGCAGTACTTC.

The chain links TRBV28 to TRBJ2-7; tentative D call: TRBD1 (5 bases). This CDR3 is built from 13 residues. Germline CDR1 MDHEN, CDR2 SYDVKM. Deletions cut 3 bases from V and 4 bases from J, with 10 bases between. The CDR3 nucleotides are TGTGCCAGCAGTTTTCCAGGGAAGTACGAGCAGTACTTC. Translating it yields CASSFPGKYEQYF.

The J gene is TRBJ2-3, the V gene TRBV11-2; 10 bases map to TRBD2. With V trimmed by 8 bases and J by 3 bases, 8 bases remained unmatched. The CDR3 has 15 amino acids. Germline CDR1 and CDR2: SGHAT and FQNNGV. The DNA for the CDR3 is TGTGCCAGCCAAAGCGGGAGGGCAGTTACAGATACGCAGTATTTT. It encodes CASQSGRAVTDTQYF.

This clonotype has a handful of counts. CDR3 DNA: TGCGCCAGCAGCCAAGGGGGTCTCCGGTTCACTGAAGCTTTCTTT. Translating gives CASSQGGLRFTEAFF. The chain is built from TRBV4-3 and TRBJ1-1; D not certain. V gave up 1 base and J gave up 4 bases, with 13 bases separating them. CDR3 size: 15 residues. Germline V gene lookup returns CDR1 LGHNA and CDR2 YSLEER.

Many counts were recorded for this clonotype. CDR3 coding DNA: TGTGCCAGCAGTGAAACCCATGGTCCCGGGCAGTACTTC. It codes for CASSETHGPGQYF. The gene calls are TRBV6-1 and TRBJ2-7; D not certain. V lost 2 bases and J lost 9, with 14 bases in between. Germline lookup yields CDR1 MNHNS and CDR2 SASEGT. CDR3 length: 13 residues.

This clonotype was found many times. This chain uses TRBV10-3 with TRBJ1-2, with a tentative D call TRBD1 (5 bases). The CDR3 loop spans 10 amino acids. Trimming took 6 bases from V and 6 from J, leaving 5 bases between them. CDR1 ENHRY and CDR2 SYGVKD come from the germline V gene. CDR3 DNA: TGTGCCATCAGGGGGCATGGCTACACCTTC. Amino acids: CAIRGHGYTF.

This clonotype showed up many times. V is TRBV10-3 and J is TRBJ1-1; D is uncertain. V was pared by 2 bases and J by 3 bases, with 4 bases between. CDR1 and CDR2 (germline): ENHRY, SYGVKD. CDR3 size: 12 residues. This CDR3 reads CAISEQDTEAFF. For the CDR3, the DNA is TGTGCCATCAGTGAGCAGGACACTGAAGCTTTCTTT.

The chain joins TRBV28 to TRBJ1-1, with D unclear. CDR1 and CDR2 from the germline V gene are MDHEN and SYDVKM. V lost 6 bases and J 7 bases, leaving 6 bases between the germline ends. CDR3 length: 10 residues. The CDR3: CASSQHEAFF. The DNA for the CDR3 is TGTGCCAGCAGCCAGCATGAAGCTTTCTTT.

This clonotype was counted many times. The chain links TRBV20-1 to TRBJ2-5; D perhaps matches TRBD1 (5 bases). Germline CDR1 reads DFQATT; CDR2 reads SNEGSKA (reference sequence). V lost 6 bases and J 3 bases, leaving 20 bases between the germline ends. This CDR3 contains 15 residues. The CDR3 nucleotides are TGCAGTGCCCCGTCGAAGGGGCTGGGGAAAGAGACCCAGTACTTC. Its translation is CSAPSKGLGKETQYF.

This clonotype showed up many times. The chain employs TRBV28 and TRBJ2-3; D is possibly TRBD2 (8 bases). The CDR3 covers 16 residues. Germline V gene data show CDR1 as MDHEN and CDR2 as SYDVKM. Trimming pared 7 bases from V and 5 bases from J, leaving 22 bases between. CDR3 region: CASNLLGRGHGDTQYF. As DNA, the CDR3 is TGTGCCAGCAACTTACTCGGGAGGGGGCATGGAGATACGCAGTATTTT.

There are many counts of this clonotype. The V and J genes are TRBV12-3 or TRBV12-4 and TRBJ1-5, with D uncertain. The ends were cut back, 1 base at V and 1 base at J, with 5 bases in the middle. CDR3 length equals 14 residues. As DNA, the CDR3 is TGTGCCAGCAGTTTAGGACTGAGCAATCAGCCCCAGCATTTT. This gives the protein CASSLGLSNQPQHF.

The rearrangement links TRBV5-5 to TRBJ2-1, with D unresolved. V dropped 0 bases and J dropped 1 base, with 8 bases sitting between them. CDR1 and CDR2 from the germline V gene are SGHKS and YYEKEE (reference sequence). This CDR3 spans 15 amino acids. As DNA, the CDR3 is TGTGCCAGCAGCTTGGTAGGGCGATCCTACAATGAGCAGTTCTTC. Protein sequence: CASSLVGRSYNEQFF.

The table lists this clonotype with many counts. The chain joins TRBV20-1 to TRBJ2-5; D is ambiguous. Trimming pared 3 bases from V and 4 bases from J, leaving 6 bases between. CDR3 length: 11 residues. The germline V gene has CDR1 DFQATT and CDR2 SNEGSKA (reference sequence). In DNA form, the CDR3 reads TGCAGTGCTAGCAACCTAGAGACCCAGTACTTC. Its protein is CSASNLETQYF.

This clonotype was counted a few times. The chain combines TRBV29-1 with TRBJ2-2; perhaps TRBD1 as D (6 bases). V lost 7 bases and J lost 4, with 13 bases in between. There are 13 residues in the CDR3. CDR1 is SQVTM and CDR2 is ANQGSEA in the germline V gene. CDR3 sequence (DNA): TGCAGCGGTAGACAGGTCGGCACCGGGGAGCTGTTTTTT. Translating gives CSGRQVGTGELFF.

Only a few counts were recorded for this clonotype. CDR3 nucleotides: TGTGCCAGCAGTTATCGACAGGGGCCCTCCTACGAGCAGTACTTC. Translation: CASSYRQGPSYEQYF. The J gene is TRBJ2-7, the V gene TRBV6-2 or TRBV6-3; TRBD1 matches at 8 bases. Germline V gene data show CDR1 as MNHEY and CDR2 as SVGEGT. V lost 3 bases and J lost 0; bases outside the gene matches: 4. The CDR3 extends over 15 amino acids.

This clonotype was seen more than once but under ten times. This chain uses TRBV7-9 with TRBJ1-2; unclear D gene. This CDR3 is 13 amino acids long. V was trimmed by 1 base and J by 14 bases, leaving 17 bases between them. Germline values: CDR1 SEHNR, CDR2 FQNEAQ (reference sequence). CDR3 in DNA: TGTGCCAGCAGCTTAGGTGTGGATGACCACTCAACCTTC. As protein: CASSLGVDDHSTF.

This clonotype turned up a few times. This chain connects TRBV15 to TRBJ2-6; D unresolved. V was cut by 0 bases and J by 2 bases, with 5 bases left in between. CDR1 is LNHNV and CDR2 is YYDKDF in the germline V gene (reference sequence). This CDR3 region has 15 residues. CDR3 bases: TGTGCCACCAGCAGAGATACGGCTGGGGCCAACGTCCTGACTTTC. Its translation: CATSRDTAGANVLTF. The full variable domain, its missing parts supplied by reference TRBV15 and TRBJ2-6, is DAMVIQNPRYQVTQFGKPVTLSCSQTLNHNVMYWYQQKSSQAPKLLFHYYDKDFNNEADTPDNFQSRRPNTSFCFLDIRSPGLGDTAMYLCATSRDTAGANVLTFGAGSRLTVL.

This clonotype was observed a handful of times. The chain carries TRBV20-1 and TRBJ2-2; D unresolved. The length of the CDR3 is 14 residues. Germline loops: CDR1 DFQATT, CDR2 SNEGSKA (reference sequence). V was shortened by 3 bases and J by 0 bases, with 8 bases between the two germline ends. Here the CDR3 reads CSASFGANTGELFF. CDR3 coding DNA: TGCAGTGCTAGTTTCGGAGCGAACACCGGGGAGCTGTTTTTT.

The CDR3 bases are TGTGCCAGCAGCAAAGACGGCTCCAGCAATCAGCCCCAGCATTTT. Protein sequence: CASSKDGSSNQPQHF. This chain uses TRBV9 with TRBJ1-5; D is undetermined. This CDR3 spans 15 amino acids. V was pared by 4 bases and J by 1 base, with 12 bases between. CDR1 is SGDLS, CDR2 YYNGEE, per germline.

The chain employs TRBV19 and TRBJ1-2; the D gene is possibly TRBD1 (6 bases). The CDR3 runs 11 residues. V lost 9 bases to trimming and J lost 3 bases, with 8 bases between them. CDR1 LNHDA and CDR2 SQIVND come from the germline V gene (reference sequence). In DNA, the CDR3 is TGTGCCAGCAGGGGAGACTATGGCTACACCTTC. Protein: CASRGDYGYTF. Looking up the rest from reference TRBV19 and TRBJ1-2 gives the full variable domain: DGGITQSPKYLFRKEGQNVTLSCEQNLNHDAMYWYRQDPGQGLRLIYYSQIVNDFQKGDIAEGYSVSREKKESFPLTVTSAQKNPTAFYLCASRGDYGYTFGSGTRLTVV.

Ten or more counts support this clonotype. The rearrangement links TRBV7-2 to TRBJ2-1, with D hard to call. The CDR3 is 16 residues long. Trimming cost V 7 bases and J 0 bases, with 16 bases left between them. CDR1 SGHTA and CDR2 FQGNSA come from the germline V gene. The CDR3 coding sequence is TGTGCCAGCATCGTATCTCCCGTTAGCTCCTACAATGAGCAGTTCTTC. Amino acids: CASIVSPVSSYNEQFF.